Below are 16 T cell receptor beta chains sequenced from a single sample in a study of cytomegalovirus exposure and HLA in healthy donors. Use of 60 Vbeta and 13 Jbeta primers characterized the PCR. Assay: immunoSEQ multiplex PCR; the TCRdb copy retains only in-frame clones and omits some. This table has some 130,000 clones, about three quarters appearing once. The sequenced material came from PBMCs. The receptors were gathered from a woman between 40 and 55 years old in good health and CMV-seronegative.

The CDR3 sequence: CASQHTGTGTYEQYF. The CDR3 DNA is TGTGCCAGCCAGCACACCGGGACAGGGACCTACGAGCAGTACTTC. The chain combines TRBV28 with TRBJ2-7; 9 nucleotides line up with TRBD1. Germline V CDR1 and CDR2: MDHEN, SYDVKM. Trimming at V came to 8 bases and at J to 2 bases, leaving 10 bases not matched to a gene. The CDR3 runs 15 residues.

V gene TRBV29-1 combines with J gene TRBJ2-7; TRBD2 matches 8 bases. In germline, CDR1 is SQVTM, CDR2 ANQGSEA. Trimming took 4 bases from V and 0 from J; bases not matched to a gene: 2. The CDR3 totals 13 residues. CDR3 residues: CSVAGTSSYEQYF. CDR3 nucleotide sequence: TGCAGCGTTGCGGGGACTAGCTCCTACGAGCAGTACTTC.

This clone was seen only once. The chain joins TRBV9 to TRBJ2-7; D might be TRBD2 (6 bases). The CDR3 has 13 amino acids. In germline, CDR1 is SGDLS, CDR2 YYNGEE. Trimming stripped 0 bases from V and 5 bases from J, with 9 bases between. The CDR3 sequence: CASSVGLEDEQYF. CDR3 sequence (DNA): TGTGCCAGCAGCGTAGGACTAGAAGACGAGCAGTACTTC.

This clone was observed a single time. The chain couples TRBV30 to TRBJ2-3; TRBD2 is a possible D gene (5 bases). CDR1 and CDR2 from the germline V gene are GTSNPN and SVGIG (reference sequence). CDR3 length: 11 residues. Between the trimmed V and J ends, which lost 4 bases and 5 bases, there was a span of 7 bases. This CDR3 reads CAWTEGDTQYF. The DNA of the CDR3 is TGTGCCTGGACCGAGGGAGATACGCAGTATTTT.

The V gene is TRBV6-1, the J gene TRBJ1-5; D call uncertain. The V end was cut by 5 bases, the J end by 3 bases, with 11 bases between. From germline, CDR1 is MNHNS and CDR2 SASEGT. This CDR3 region has 14 residues. The CDR3 DNA follows: TGTGCCAGCAGTCGAGATGGTGTCAATCAGCCCCAGCATTTT. Its translation is CASSRDGVNQPQHF.

The V gene is TRBV27, the J gene TRBJ2-7; 10 nucleotides match TRBD2. Germline V gives CDR1 MNHEY, CDR2 SMNVEV (reference sequence). This CDR3 contains 14 residues. Trimming took 2 bases from V and 7 from J; bases not matched to a gene: 5. CDR3: CASSLSGGAREQYF. The CDR3 DNA reads TGTGCCAGCAGTTTAAGCGGGGGGGCCCGGGAGCAGTACTTC.

Only a few counts were recorded for this clone. At the DNA level, this CDR3 is encoded by other sequences in the same sample as well. The chain links TRBV6-6 to TRBJ2-7; D is ambiguous. This CDR3 region has 12 residues. V dropped 6 bases and J dropped 2 bases, with 8 bases sitting between them. Germline V gives CDR1 MNHNY, CDR2 SVGAGI (reference sequence). In DNA, the CDR3 is TGTGCCAGCAGGTTCACGGCCTACGAGCAGTACTTC. This sequence encodes CASRFTAYEQYF.

This clone was seen more than once but under ten times. This chain joins TRBV6-1 and TRBJ2-3; TRBD2 matches 9 bases. V shed 2 bases and J 1 base; nucleotides not matched to a gene: 1. The CDR3 runs 15 residues. The germline CDR1 and CDR2 sequences are MNHNS and SASEGT. CDR3 amino acids: CASSEQRGGTDTQYF. The CDR3 DNA sequence: TGTGCCAGCAGTGAACAGCGGGGGGGCACAGATACGCAGTATTTT.

The gene calls are TRBV28 and TRBJ2-5; D is perhaps TRBD1 (6 bases). The CDR3 sequence is 16 residues long. Trimming cost V 6 bases and J 0 bases, with 17 bases left between them. Germline CDR1 and CDR2: MDHEN and SYDVKM. The CDR3 bases are TGTGCCAGCAGCCTATCAGGGGTTCACTACCAAGAGACCCAGTACTTC. Its protein product is CASSLSGVHYQETQYF.

This clone was recorded only once. The CDR3 DNA follows: TGTGCCAGCAGTTCTGGGGGGACCGGGGAGCTGTTTTTT. Protein product: CASSSGGTGELFF. V gene TRBV28 combines with J gene TRBJ2-2, with a possible D match to TRBD2 (6 bases). Trimming cost V 4 bases and J 5 bases, with 8 bases left between them. Germline lookup yields CDR1 MDHEN and CDR2 SYDVKM. The CDR3 loop spans 13 amino acids.

This chain uses TRBV5-1 with TRBJ1-2; D not certain. Trimming left V 4 bases short and J 4 bases short, with 11 bases between. The CDR3 spans 13 residues. Germline values: CDR1 SGHRS, CDR2 YFSETQ. The CDR3 here is CASSLQEGYGYTF. In DNA, the CDR3 is TGCGCCAGCAGCCTTCAGGAGGGCTATGGCTACACCTTC.

V gene TRBV7-9 combines with J gene TRBJ2-7, with a tentative D call TRBD1 (6 bases). Germline assignment: CDR1 SEHNR and CDR2 FQNEAQ (reference sequence). Trimming pared 0 bases from V and 12 bases from J, leaving 12 bases between. The CDR3 totals 12 residues. The CDR3 nucleotides read TGTGCCAGCAGCTTAGCGACAGGAAGTTGGTACTTC. It is translated as CASSLATGSWYF.

This clone was detected only a few times. The gene calls are TRBV18 and TRBJ2-3; 9 nucleotides match TRBD2. The germline V gene has CDR1 KGHSH and CDR2 LQKENI. This CDR3 contains 16 residues. V shed 3 bases and J 4 bases; nucleotides not matched to a gene: 8. Written as DNA, the CDR3 is TGTGCCAGCTCACCGACAGCGGGGGGCCGAGCAGATACGCAGTATTTT. Protein product: CASSPTAGGRADTQYF.

The chain couples TRBV14 to TRBJ1-1; possible D gene TRBD1, 6 bases. V was cut by 4 bases and J by 7 bases, with 13 bases left in between. Germline CDR1 is SGHDN and CDR2 is FVKESK. This CDR3 has 13 amino acids. The CDR3 spells CASSRSLDSEAFF. The CDR3 DNA reads as TGTGCCAGCAGCCGGTCATTGGACAGTGAAGCTTTCTTT.

The chain recombines TRBV27 with TRBJ2-7, with D unclear. Germline values: CDR1 MNHEY, CDR2 SMNVEV (reference sequence). This CDR3 has 14 residues. V lost 0 bases, J lost 1 base, and 7 bases lay in between. CDR3 sequence reads: CASSLSLLSYEQYF. In DNA, the CDR3 is TGTGCCAGCAGTTTATCCCTACTATCCTACGAGCAGTACTTC.

This chain links TRBV2 with TRBJ2-3, with 8 bases lining up with TRBD1. Germline CDR1 is SNHLY and CDR2 is FYNNEI. The length of the CDR3 is 14 residues. Unmatched junction bases numbered 7, after V lost 6 bases and J lost 5 bases. Here the CDR3 DNA reads TGTGCCAGCAGAAATCCCGGGACAGGAGATACGCAGTATTTT. Its translation is CASRNPGTGDTQYF.